This TCR beta chain was sequenced during a study of cytomegalovirus exposure and HLA in healthy donors. V lost 5 bases, J lost 0 bases, and 14 bases lay in between. The CDR3 spans 16 residues. The V gene's germline CDR1 is SGHTA and CDR2 FQGNSA. The primer mix had 60 Vbeta and 13 Jbeta primers. Sequencing was performed with immunoSEQ multiplex PCR; in TCRdb, only in-frame clones are kept and a portion is missing. The sample yields about 220,000 clones, 65% to 75% seen once. Turning to this clone: Its antigen is as yet unknown.

Broader study findings: Roughly uniform sequencing depth across donors was assumed, possibly incorrectly.

The specimen sequenced was PBMCs. This sequence joins TRBV7-2 and TRBJ2-1; no clear D gene. The receptor was isolated from a woman aged 25 to 39 in good health and CMV-seronegative. The CDR3 nucleotides are TGTGCCAGCAGCCCTGACGGCTGGAGCTCCTACAATGAGCAGTTCTTC. Amino acids: CASSPDGWSSYNEQFF.